This T cell receptor beta chain was recovered during a study of neoadjuvant nivolumab and ipilimumab in lung cancer. Produced via immunoSEQ multiplex PCR; TCRdb's table is partial and in-frame only. This sample has 26,000 or so clones, with approximately 80% found just once. General study results and limits: Only a single major-pathologic-response sample was available for clonality analysis. From pretherapy to surgery, tumor richness and clonality rose with dual therapy. Blood richness before therapy tracked richness in tumors resected after neoadjuvant therapy.

Germline V gene sequence: CDR1 LNHNV, CDR2 YYDKDF (reference sequence). The CDR3 extends over 15 amino acids. The ends were cut back, 5 bases at V and 7 bases at J, with 17 bases in the middle. This clone was observed a single time. Its antigen is undetermined. The clonotype was recovered from an adult with non-small cell lung cancer. The chain is built from TRBV15 and TRBJ1-4, with D maybe TRBD1 (5 bases). The sample was peripheral blood, taken before neoadjuvant nivolumab, alone or with ipilimumab. The CDR3 is CATSLTSGRGEKLFF. DNA of the CDR3: TGTGCCACCAGCTTGACTTCAGGGAGGGGTGAAAAACTGTTTTTT. Full variable domain (rest looked up from reference TRBV15 and TRBJ1-4): DAMVIQNPRYQVTQFGKPVTLSCSQTLNHNVMYWYQQKSSQAPKLLFHYYDKDFNNEADTPDNFQSRRPNTSFCFLDIRSPGLGDTAMYLCATSLTSGRGEKLFFGSGTQLSVL.